This T cell receptor beta chain was identified in a study of identical twins. Findings and limits, study-wide: Cross-sectional statistical analysis, not tracking of the same donors, underpinned the conclusions. Out-of-frame beta chain sequences displayed weaker excess sharing between twins. Where out-of-frame alpha sequences were twin-shared, they showed excess low generation probability.

This clonotype has more than one count but fewer than ten. The antigen is undetermined. It was template switching that added a universal primer site, and there were unique molecular identifiers on the cDNA. TCRdb reprocessed the 5' RACE reads with MiXCR, giving one entry per CDR3 protein. Here the sample spans hundreds of thousands of distinct CDR3 sequences, approximately 13% being singletons. The J segment lost 2 bases and the V segment lost 6 bases, leaving 3 bases of the junction unmatched. This CDR3 has 14 residues. Germline-derived CDR1 and CDR2 are SNHLY and FYNNEI. Separately, the same data were catalogued under a study of yellow fever vaccine responses in identical twins.

The V gene is TRBV2, the J gene TRBJ2-2, with 7 bases that match TRBD1. The sample was PBMCs. This clonotype was sampled from a woman between 18 and 30 years old in good health. CDR3 sequence: CASRGQLNTGELFF. The CDR3 DNA sequence: TGTGCCAGCAGGGGACAGCTCAACACCGGGGAGCTGTTTTTT.